A selection of T cell receptor beta chains follows, all from one sample in a study of Ad26.COV2.S vaccination and SARS-CoV-2 variants. Clones were sequenced by immunoSEQ multiplex PCR, and TCRdb holds only the in-frame ones, with some missing. The sample holds over 110,000 clones, roughly 88% seen once. The sample in question was peripheral blood, obtained after recovery from COVID-19. Receptor source: a human donor who had recovered from COVID-19. Each CDR3 is given with its conserved first and last residue. Each record gives: clone size, D gene, V gene, J gene, CDR3 DNA, CDR3 protein. D genes are given only for firm matches. Clone size appears in some rows only: once, few, many, or a class for an expanded clone.

clone size: .
D gene: .
V gene: TRBV30
J gene: TRBJ2-6
CDR3 DNA: TGTGCCTGGAGTAGGGACCGGGGGTACGGGGCCAACGTCCTGACTTTC
CDR3 protein: CAWSRDRGYGANVLTF

clone size: .
D gene: .
V gene: TRBV7-9
J gene: TRBJ2-2
CDR3 DNA: TGTGCCAGCAGCTTACACTCCCCAAGCGCCGGGGAGCTGTTTTTT
CDR3 protein: CASSLHSPSAGELFF

clone size: .
D gene: .
V gene: TRBV27
J gene: TRBJ1-3
CDR3 DNA: TGTGCCAGCAGTTTACGACAGGGAAACACCATATATTTT
CDR3 protein: CASSLRQGNTIYF

clone size: few
D gene: .
V gene: TRBV6-5
J gene: TRBJ1-4
CDR3 DNA: TGTGCCATAAGGGGCGGGGGGGATGAAAAACTGTTTTTT
CDR3 protein: CAIRGGGDEKLFF

clone size: .
D gene: .
V gene: TRBV6-5
J gene: TRBJ1-6
CDR3 DNA: TGTGCCAGCGGGTGGGCAAATTCACCCCTCCACTTT
CDR3 protein: CASGWANSPLHF

clone size: .
D gene: .
V gene: TRBV25-1
J gene: TRBJ1-4
CDR3 DNA: TGTGCCAGCAGGGTGTTGAGGGGAGGACTGTTTTTT
CDR3 protein: CASRVLRGGLFF

clone size: .
D gene: .
V gene: TRBV6-1
J gene: TRBJ2-1
CDR3 DNA: TGTGCCAGCAGTGAACAGGGAGATGAGCAGTTCTTC
CDR3 protein: CASSEQGDEQFF

clone size: .
D gene: TRBD1
V gene: TRBV28
J gene: TRBJ1-4
CDR3 DNA: TGTGCCAGCAGCCACCGGGACAGGTATAATGAAAAACTGTTTTTT
CDR3 protein: CASSHRDRYNEKLFF

clone size: few
D gene: .
V gene: TRBV7-6
J gene: TRBJ1-5
CDR3 DNA: TGTGCCAGCAGCTTAGCTTCGTCCTCGCCCCAGCATTTT
CDR3 protein: CASSLASSSPQHF

clone size: .
D gene: TRBD1
V gene: TRBV28
J gene: TRBJ1-5
CDR3 DNA: TGTGCCAGCAGCTCCCCAGGGGGAGTTCAGCCCCAGCATTTT
CDR3 protein: CASSSPGGVQPQHF

clone size: .
D gene: .
V gene: TRBV6-1
J gene: TRBJ2-5
CDR3 DNA: TGTGCCAGCAGTGAAAGCTTGGGGGCGACCCAAGAGACCCAGTACTTC
CDR3 protein: CASSESLGATQETQYF

clone size: .
D gene: .
V gene: TRBV25-1
J gene: TRBJ1-5
CDR3 DNA: TGTGCCAGCAGTGAACAACCCAGTGGTCAGCCCCAGCATTTT
CDR3 protein: CASSEQPSGQPQHF

clone size: .
D gene: .
V gene: TRBV6-5
J gene: TRBJ1-2
CDR3 DNA: TGTGCCAGCCATGCCCAATTTAGCTATGGCTACACCTTC
CDR3 protein: CASHAQFSYGYTF

clone size: .
D gene: .
V gene: TRBV6-5
J gene: TRBJ1-4
CDR3 DNA: TGTGCCAGCAGAGGCGGAGCAACTAATGAAAAACTGTTTTTT
CDR3 protein: CASRGGATNEKLFF

clone size: .
D gene: .
V gene: TRBV7-2
J gene: TRBJ2-4
CDR3 DNA: TGTGCCAGCAGCCCCCGAGGGGACCCGTCGGACATTCAGTACTTC
CDR3 protein: CASSPRGDPSDIQYF

clone size: few
D gene: TRBD2
V gene: TRBV12-5
J gene: TRBJ2-5
CDR3 DNA: TGTGCTAGTGGTAATGATCCGGGAGGGGAGACCCAGTACTTC
CDR3 protein: CASGNDPGGETQYF

clone size: .
D gene: TRBD1
V gene: TRBV27
J gene: TRBJ1-1
CDR3 DNA: TGTGCCAGCAGTAGGGACAGGAGGAATGCCATTGAAGCTTTCTTT
CDR3 protein: CASSRDRRNAIEAFF

clone size: .
D gene: .
V gene: TRBV6-1
J gene: TRBJ1-6
CDR3 DNA: TGTGCCAGCAGTGAAGCGCGTGTTGGGTCACCCCTCCACTTT
CDR3 protein: CASSEARVGSPLHF

clone size: .
D gene: TRBD1
V gene: TRBV4-3
J gene: TRBJ2-2
CDR3 DNA: TGCGCCAGCAGGAGGACAGGAAGCACCGGGGAGCTGTTTTTT
CDR3 protein: CASRRTGSTGELFF

clone size: .
D gene: .
V gene: TRBV21-1
J gene: TRBJ1-2
CDR3 DNA: TGTGCCAGCAGCACTTACACAGGGCCTCATGGCTACACCTTC
CDR3 protein: CASSTYTGPHGYTF

clone size: once
D gene: .
V gene: TRBV27
J gene: TRBJ2-5
CDR3 DNA: TGTGCCAGCAGTTTGTTAGAGACCCAGTACTTC
CDR3 protein: CASSLLETQYF

clone size: .
D gene: .
V gene: TRBV9
J gene: TRBJ1-1
CDR3 DNA: TGTGCCAGCAAAAGAACGGAGGAAACTGAAGCTTTCTTT
CDR3 protein: CASKRTEETEAFF

clone size: .
D gene: .
V gene: TRBV5-4
J gene: TRBJ1-1
CDR3 DNA: TGTGCCAGCACCACCCGGGGGGAGAACACTGAAGCTTTCTTT
CDR3 protein: CASTTRGENTEAFF

clone size: .
D gene: .
V gene: TRBV3-1/TRBV3-2
J gene: TRBJ1-1
CDR3 DNA: TGTGCCAGCAGCCCCCACCCCAGGGTGAACACTGAAGCTTTCTTT
CDR3 protein: CASSPHPRVNTEAFF

clone size: .
D gene: TRBD1
V gene: TRBV9
J gene: TRBJ1-2
CDR3 DNA: TGTGCCAGCAGCGTAGAGGGGGCCTATGGCTACACCTTC
CDR3 protein: CASSVEGAYGYTF

clone size: .
D gene: .
V gene: TRBV6-5
J gene: TRBJ1-1
CDR3 DNA: TGTGCCAGCAGCCCAGGACAGCTTCTTGGTGAAGCTTTCTTT
CDR3 protein: CASSPGQLLGEAFF

clone size: .
D gene: TRBD1
V gene: TRBV7-9
J gene: TRBJ1-1
CDR3 DNA: TGTGCCAGCAGCAAGGACAGGGAAGGCACTGAAGCTTTCTTT
CDR3 protein: CASSKDREGTEAFF

clone size: .
D gene: .
V gene: TRBV13
J gene: TRBJ1-2
CDR3 DNA: TGTGCCAGCAGCTTAGGCAGGGGTGGTAGCCCTAACTATGGCTACACCTTC
CDR3 protein: CASSLGRGGSPNYGYTF

clone size: .
D gene: TRBD2
V gene: TRBV28
J gene: TRBJ2-1
CDR3 DNA: TGTGCCAGCAGTTCAGAAAAAGGACTAGCGTTTTCTGAGCAGTTCTTC
CDR3 protein: CASSSEKGLAFSEQFF

clone size: .
D gene: .
V gene: TRBV5-6
J gene: TRBJ2-3
CDR3 DNA: TGTGCCAGCAGCTTGAGGTCAAGAGATACGCAGTATTTT
CDR3 protein: CASSLRSRDTQYF

clone size: .
D gene: TRBD2
V gene: TRBV5-4
J gene: TRBJ2-1
CDR3 DNA: TGTGCCAGCAGCCCCGGGGGGAGAACCCCCCATGAGCAGTTCTTC
CDR3 protein: CASSPGGRTPHEQFF

clone size: .
D gene: .
V gene: TRBV11-2
J gene: TRBJ1-1
CDR3 DNA: TGTGCCAGCAGCCCCCGGACGGGAGAGAACACTGAAGCTTTCTTT
CDR3 protein: CASSPRTGENTEAFF

clone size: .
D gene: .
V gene: TRBV3-1/TRBV3-2
J gene: TRBJ2-7
CDR3 DNA: TGTGCCAGCAGCTGGGGGGGCGGCGAGCAGTACTTC
CDR3 protein: CASSWGGGEQYF

clone size: .
D gene: .
V gene: TRBV3-1/TRBV3-2
J gene: TRBJ2-5
CDR3 DNA: TGTGCCAGCAGCCAAGAAAGCAGCCAAGAGACCCAGTACTTC
CDR3 protein: CASSQESSQETQYF

clone size: .
D gene: .
V gene: TRBV28
J gene: TRBJ1-3
CDR3 DNA: TGTGCCAGTTGGGCCGGGCGGAACTCTGGAAACACCATATATTTT
CDR3 protein: CASWAGRNSGNTIYF

clone size: few
D gene: .
V gene: TRBV5-6
J gene: TRBJ2-7
CDR3 DNA: TGTGCCAGCAGCTTGGACGGGACACTCTCCTACGAGCAGTACTTC
CDR3 protein: CASSLDGTLSYEQYF

clone size: once
D gene: TRBD1
V gene: TRBV28
J gene: TRBJ1-2
CDR3 DNA: TGTGCCAGCAGTCCATACTCCGGACAGGCGACTAACTATGGCTACACCTTC
CDR3 protein: CASSPYSGQATNYGYTF

clone size: few
D gene: .
V gene: TRBV27
J gene: TRBJ1-1
CDR3 DNA: TGTGCCAGCAGTTCGTTTAGGGTTGGGGGGGAAGCTTTCTTT
CDR3 protein: CASSSFRVGGEAFF

clone size: few
D gene: TRBD2
V gene: TRBV7-2
J gene: TRBJ2-1
CDR3 DNA: TGTGCCAGCAGCTTAGGGCGGGGGGGGTTTGTAAGTGAGCAGTTCTTC
CDR3 protein: CASSLGRGGFVSEQFF

clone size: .
D gene: TRBD2
V gene: TRBV19
J gene: TRBJ2-1
CDR3 DNA: TGTGCCAGTAGTCCGGGACTAGGCAATGAGCAGTTCTTC
CDR3 protein: CASSPGLGNEQFF

clone size: .
D gene: .
V gene: TRBV6-5
J gene: TRBJ2-1
CDR3 DNA: TGTGCCAGCACCCTAGGGGATGAGCAGTTCTTC
CDR3 protein: CASTLGDEQFF

clone size: few
D gene: .
V gene: TRBV7-2
J gene: TRBJ2-7
CDR3 DNA: TGTGCCAGCAGCTTAGGGAGGTCTTCCTACGAGCAGTACTTC
CDR3 protein: CASSLGRSSYEQYF

clone size: once
D gene: .
V gene: TRBV9
J gene: TRBJ2-2
CDR3 DNA: TGTGCCAGCAGCCCTCACGTTTCCGGGGAGCTGTTTTTT
CDR3 protein: CASSPHVSGELFF